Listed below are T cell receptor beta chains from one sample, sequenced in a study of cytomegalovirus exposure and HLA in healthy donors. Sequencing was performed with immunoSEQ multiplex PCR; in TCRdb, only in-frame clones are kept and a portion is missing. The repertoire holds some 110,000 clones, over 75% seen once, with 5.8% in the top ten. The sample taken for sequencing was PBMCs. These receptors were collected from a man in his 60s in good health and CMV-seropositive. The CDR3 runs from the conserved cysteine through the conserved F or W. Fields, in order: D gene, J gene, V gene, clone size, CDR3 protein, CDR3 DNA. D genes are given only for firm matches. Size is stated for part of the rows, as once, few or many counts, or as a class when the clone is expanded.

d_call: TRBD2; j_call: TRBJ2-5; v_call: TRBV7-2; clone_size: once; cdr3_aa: CASSLFGGGEETQYF; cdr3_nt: TGTGCCAGCAGCTTGTTCGGCGGGGGGGAAGAGACCCAGTACTTC
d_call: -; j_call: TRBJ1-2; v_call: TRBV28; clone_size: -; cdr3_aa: CASSIPANYGYTF; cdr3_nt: TGTGCCAGCTCCATCCCGGCTAACTATGGCTACACCTTC
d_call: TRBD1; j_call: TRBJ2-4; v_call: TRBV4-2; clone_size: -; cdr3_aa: CASSQPGTENIQYF; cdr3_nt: TGTGCCAGCAGCCAGCCCGGGACAGAAAACATTCAGTACTTC
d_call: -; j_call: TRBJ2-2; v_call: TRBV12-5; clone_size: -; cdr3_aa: CASGLVQGGVLSGELFF; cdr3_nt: TGTGCTAGTGGTTTGGTACAAGGGGGGGTCCTTTCCGGGGAGCTGTTTTTT
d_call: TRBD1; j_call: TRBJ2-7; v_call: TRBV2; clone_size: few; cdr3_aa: CASQQGYEQYF; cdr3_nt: TGTGCCAGCCAACAGGGGTACGAGCAGTACTTC
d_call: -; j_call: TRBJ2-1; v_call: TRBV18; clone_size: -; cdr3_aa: CASSPGGGVYNEQFF; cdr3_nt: TGTGCCAGCTCACCTGGTGGCGGGGTATACAATGAGCAGTTCTTC
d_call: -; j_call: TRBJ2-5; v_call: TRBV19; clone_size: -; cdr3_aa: CASSIPRTDTQETQYF; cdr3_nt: TGTGCCAGTAGTATACCCCGGACAGACACCCAAGAGACCCAGTACTTC
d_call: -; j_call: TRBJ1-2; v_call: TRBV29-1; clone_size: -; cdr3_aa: CSVRTVVNYGYTF; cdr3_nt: TGCAGCGTCCGGACAGTAGTTAACTATGGCTACACCTTC
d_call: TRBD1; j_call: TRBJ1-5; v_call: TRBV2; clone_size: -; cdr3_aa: CASGQGEGQPQHF; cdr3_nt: TGTGCCAGCGGCCAGGGGGAAGGCCAGCCCCAGCATTTT
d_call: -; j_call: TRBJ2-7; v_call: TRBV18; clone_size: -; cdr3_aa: CASSPGDSSYEQYF; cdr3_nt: TGTGCCAGCTCACCCGGAGACTCTTCCTACGAGCAGTACTTC